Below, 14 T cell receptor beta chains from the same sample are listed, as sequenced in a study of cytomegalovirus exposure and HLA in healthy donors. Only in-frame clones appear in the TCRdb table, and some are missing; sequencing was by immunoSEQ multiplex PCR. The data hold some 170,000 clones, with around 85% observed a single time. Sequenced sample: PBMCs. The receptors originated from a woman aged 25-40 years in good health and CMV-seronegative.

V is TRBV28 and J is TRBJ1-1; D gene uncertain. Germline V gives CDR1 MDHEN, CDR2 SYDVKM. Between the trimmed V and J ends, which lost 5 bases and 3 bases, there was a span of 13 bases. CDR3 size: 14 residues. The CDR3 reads CASSRTGFYTEAFF. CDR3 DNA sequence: TGTGCCAGCAGTCGCACCGGGTTTTACACTGAAGCTTTCTTT.

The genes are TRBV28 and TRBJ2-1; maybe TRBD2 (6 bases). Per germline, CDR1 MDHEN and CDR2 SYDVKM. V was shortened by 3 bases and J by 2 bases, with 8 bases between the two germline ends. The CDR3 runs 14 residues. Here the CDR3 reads CASSLRGTYNEQFF. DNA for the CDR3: TGTGCCAGCAGTTTGCGGGGCACCTACAATGAGCAGTTCTTC.

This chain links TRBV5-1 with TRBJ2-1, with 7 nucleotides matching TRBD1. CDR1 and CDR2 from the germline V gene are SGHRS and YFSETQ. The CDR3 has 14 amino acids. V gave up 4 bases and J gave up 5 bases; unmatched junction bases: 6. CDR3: CASSLRDSNNEQFF. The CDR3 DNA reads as TGCGCCAGCAGCCTCCGGGACAGTAACAATGAGCAGTTCTTC.

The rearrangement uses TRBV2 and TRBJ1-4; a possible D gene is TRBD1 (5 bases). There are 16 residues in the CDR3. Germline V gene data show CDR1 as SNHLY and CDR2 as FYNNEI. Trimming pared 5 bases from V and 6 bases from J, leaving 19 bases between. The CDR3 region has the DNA TGTGCCAGCAGTCCAAGCTGGGGGTTCGGGGATGAAAAACTGTTTTTT. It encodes CASSPSWGFGDEKLFF.

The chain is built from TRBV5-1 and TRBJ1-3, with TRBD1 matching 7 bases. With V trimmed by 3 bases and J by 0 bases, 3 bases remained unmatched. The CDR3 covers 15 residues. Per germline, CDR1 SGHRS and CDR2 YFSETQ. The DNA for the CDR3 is TGCGCCAGCAGCTCCGGACAGGTCTCTGGAAACACCATATATTTT. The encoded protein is CASSSGQVSGNTIYF.

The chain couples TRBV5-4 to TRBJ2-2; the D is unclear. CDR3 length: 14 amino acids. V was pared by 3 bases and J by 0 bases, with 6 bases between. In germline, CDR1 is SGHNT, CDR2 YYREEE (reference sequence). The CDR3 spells CASSSGPNTGELFF. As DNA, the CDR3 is TGTGCCAGCAGCTCGGGCCCGAACACCGGGGAGCTGTTTTTT. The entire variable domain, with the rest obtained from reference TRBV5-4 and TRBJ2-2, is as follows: ETGVTQSPTHLIKTRGQQVTLRCSSQSGHNTVSWYQQALGQGPQFIFQYYREEENGRGNFPPRFSGLQFPNYSSELNVNALELDDSALYLCASSSGPNTGELFFGEGSRLTVL.

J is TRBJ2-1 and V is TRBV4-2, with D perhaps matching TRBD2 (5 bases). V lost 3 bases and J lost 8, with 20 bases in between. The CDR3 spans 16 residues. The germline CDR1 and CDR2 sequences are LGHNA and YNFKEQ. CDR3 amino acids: CASSQSNSGSSHEQFF. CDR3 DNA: TGTGCCAGCAGCCAGTCAAACAGCGGTTCATCCCATGAGCAGTTCTTC.

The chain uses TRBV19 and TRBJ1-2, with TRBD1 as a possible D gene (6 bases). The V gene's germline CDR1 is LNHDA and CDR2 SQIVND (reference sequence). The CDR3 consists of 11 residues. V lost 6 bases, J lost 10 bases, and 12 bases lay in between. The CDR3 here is CASRQGGDYTF. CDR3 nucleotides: TGTGCCAGTAGACAGGGAGGGGACTACACCTTC. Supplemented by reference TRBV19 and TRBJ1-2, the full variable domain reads DGGITQSPKYLFRKEGQNVTLSCEQNLNHDAMYWYRQDPGQGLRLIYYSQIVNDFQKGDIAEGYSVSREKKESFPLTVTSAQKNPTAFYLCASRQGGDYTFGSGTRLTVV.

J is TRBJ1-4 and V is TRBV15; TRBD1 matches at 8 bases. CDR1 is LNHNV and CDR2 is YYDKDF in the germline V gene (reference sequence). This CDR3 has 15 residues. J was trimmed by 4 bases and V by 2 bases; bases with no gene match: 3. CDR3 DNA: TGTGCCACCAGCAGAAAGGGACAGGTTAATGAAAAACTGTTTTTT. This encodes CATSRKGQVNEKLFF.

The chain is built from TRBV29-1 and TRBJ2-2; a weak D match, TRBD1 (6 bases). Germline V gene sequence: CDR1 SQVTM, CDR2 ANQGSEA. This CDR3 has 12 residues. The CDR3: CGGARATGELFF. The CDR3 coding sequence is TGCGGGGGCGCCAGGGCCACCGGGGAGCTGTTTTTT.

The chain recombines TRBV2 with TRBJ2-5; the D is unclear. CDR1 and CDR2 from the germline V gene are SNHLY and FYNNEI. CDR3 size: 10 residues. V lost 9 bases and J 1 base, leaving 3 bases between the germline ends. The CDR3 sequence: CASSQETQYF. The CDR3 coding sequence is TGTGCCAGTTCCCAAGAGACCCAGTACTTC.

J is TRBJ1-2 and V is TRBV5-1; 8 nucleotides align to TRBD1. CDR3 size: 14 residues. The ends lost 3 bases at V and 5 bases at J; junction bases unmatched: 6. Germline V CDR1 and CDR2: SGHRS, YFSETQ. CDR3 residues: CASSSGGWGYGYTF. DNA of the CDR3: TGCGCCAGCAGCTCAGGGGGCTGGGGGTATGGCTACACCTTC.

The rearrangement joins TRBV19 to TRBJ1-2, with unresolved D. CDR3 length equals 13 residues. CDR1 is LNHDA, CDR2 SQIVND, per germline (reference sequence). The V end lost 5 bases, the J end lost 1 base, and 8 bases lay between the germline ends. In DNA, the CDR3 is TGTGCCAGTAGTGAGGGTGTTAACTATGGCTACACCTTC. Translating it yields CASSEGVNYGYTF.

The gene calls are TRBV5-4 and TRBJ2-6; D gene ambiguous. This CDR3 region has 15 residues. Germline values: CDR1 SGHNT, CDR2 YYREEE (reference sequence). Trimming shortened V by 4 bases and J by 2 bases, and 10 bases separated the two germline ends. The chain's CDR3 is CASSLVGAGANVLTF. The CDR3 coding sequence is TGTGCCAGCAGCCTTGTTGGGGCTGGGGCCAACGTCCTGACTTTC. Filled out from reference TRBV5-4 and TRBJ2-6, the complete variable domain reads ETGVTQSPTHLIKTRGQQVTLRCSSQSGHNTVSWYQQALGQGPQFIFQYYREEENGRGNFPPRFSGLQFPNYSSELNVNALELDDSALYLCASSLVGAGANVLTFGAGSRLTVL.